This T cell receptor beta chain was profiled in a study of metastatic and nonmetastatic thyroid tumors. Findings and limits, study-wide: Benign nodules were reported to have significantly lower TCR beta diversity than malignant thyroid tumors, in blood and tumor.

The CDR3 has 15 residues. CDR1 is SGHAT and CDR2 is FQNNGV in the germline V gene. The V and J ends lost 2 bases and 0 bases respectively, with 11 bases between them. Treatment of any kind had been given to no patient before thyroid surgery. With MiXCR, TCRdb called clones anew from the PCR reads. Of roughly 33,000 clones in the sample, approximately 15% were seen once. In its sample, this clone ranks as medium-sized. The antigen remains undetermined. The receptor comes from a female donor with papillary thyroid cancer or a benign thyroid nodule (not recorded which). Some clones in this sample may be carry-over from other donors' samples. Sample: blood. The chain recombines TRBV11-2 with TRBJ2-7, with D perhaps matching TRBD1 (6 bases). The CDR3 here is CASSLSGATSYEQYF. Written as DNA, the CDR3 is TGTGCCAGCAGCTTATCAGGGGCCACCTCCTACGAGCAGTACTTC.